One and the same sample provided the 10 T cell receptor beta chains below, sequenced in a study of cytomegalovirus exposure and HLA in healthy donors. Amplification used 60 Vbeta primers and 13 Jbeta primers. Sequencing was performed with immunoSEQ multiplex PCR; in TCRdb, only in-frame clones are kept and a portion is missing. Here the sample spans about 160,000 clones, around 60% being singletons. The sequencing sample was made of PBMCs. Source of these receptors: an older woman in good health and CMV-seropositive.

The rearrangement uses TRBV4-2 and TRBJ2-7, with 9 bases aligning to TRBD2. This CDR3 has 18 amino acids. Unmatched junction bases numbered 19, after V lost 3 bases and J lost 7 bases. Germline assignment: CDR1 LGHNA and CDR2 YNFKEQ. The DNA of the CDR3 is TGTGCCAGCAGCCACTTACAGGACTTTCCAGGACTAGCGAAGGAGCAGTACTTC. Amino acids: CASSHLQDFPGLAKEQYF.

CDR3 nucleotides: TGTGCCAGCAGCTTAGGGGGGGGAGAGACCCAGTACTTC. Translated, it gives CASSLGGGETQYF. The chain joins TRBV11-2 to TRBJ2-5, with 7 nucleotides matching TRBD2. The CDR3 totals 13 residues. From germline, CDR1 is SGHAT and CDR2 FQNNGV. V shed 1 base and J 4 bases; nucleotides not matched to a gene: 0.

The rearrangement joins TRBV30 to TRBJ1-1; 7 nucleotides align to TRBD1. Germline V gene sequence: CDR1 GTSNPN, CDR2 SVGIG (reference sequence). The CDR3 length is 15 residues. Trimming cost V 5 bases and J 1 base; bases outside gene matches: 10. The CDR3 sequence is CAWDSGGIRNTEAFF. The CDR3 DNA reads TGTGCCTGGGATTCAGGGGGGATTAGGAACACTGAAGCTTTCTTT.

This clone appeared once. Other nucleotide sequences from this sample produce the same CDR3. The CDR3 loop reads CASSSGTYNEQFF. The CDR3 bases are TGTGCCAGTAGTTCGGGGACCTACAATGAGCAGTTCTTC. The rearrangement uses TRBV19 and TRBJ2-1; D perhaps matches TRBD2 (5 bases). Germline lookup yields CDR1 LNHDA and CDR2 SQIVND (reference sequence). V dropped 5 bases and J dropped 2 bases, with 7 bases sitting between them. The CDR3 sequence is 13 residues long.

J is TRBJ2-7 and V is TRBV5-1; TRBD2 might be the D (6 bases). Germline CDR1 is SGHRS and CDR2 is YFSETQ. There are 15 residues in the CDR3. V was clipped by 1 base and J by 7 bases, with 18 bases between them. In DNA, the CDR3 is TGCGCCAGCAGCTTGTACGGCAGACCGGCGGGGGAGCAGTACTTC. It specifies CASSLYGRPAGEQYF.

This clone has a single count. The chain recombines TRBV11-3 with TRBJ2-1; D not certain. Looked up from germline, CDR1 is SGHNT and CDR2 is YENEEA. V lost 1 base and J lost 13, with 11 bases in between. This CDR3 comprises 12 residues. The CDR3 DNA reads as TGTGCCAGCAGCTTAGGATCCGGTAACCAGTTCTTC. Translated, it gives CASSLGSGNQFF.

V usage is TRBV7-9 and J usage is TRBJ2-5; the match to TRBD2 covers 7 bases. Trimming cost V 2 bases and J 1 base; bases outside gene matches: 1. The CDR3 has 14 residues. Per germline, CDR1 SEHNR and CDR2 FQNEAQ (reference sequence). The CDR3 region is CASSLRGVQETQYF. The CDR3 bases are TGTGCCAGCAGCTTACGGGGGGTCCAAGAGACCCAGTACTTC.

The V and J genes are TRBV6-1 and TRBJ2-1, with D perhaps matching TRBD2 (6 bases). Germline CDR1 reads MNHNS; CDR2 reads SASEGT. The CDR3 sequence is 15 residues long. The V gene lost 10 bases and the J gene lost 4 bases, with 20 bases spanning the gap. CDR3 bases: TGTGCCACCTGGGCCCCTAGCGACCCTTACAATGAGCAGTTCTTC. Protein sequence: CATWAPSDPYNEQFF.

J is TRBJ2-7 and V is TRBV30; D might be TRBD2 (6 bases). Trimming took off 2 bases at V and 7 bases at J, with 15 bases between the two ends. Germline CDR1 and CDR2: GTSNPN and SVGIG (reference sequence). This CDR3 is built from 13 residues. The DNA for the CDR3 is TGTGCCTGGAGTCTATTGGAGGGGCGGGAGCAGTACTTC. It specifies CAWSLLEGREQYF.

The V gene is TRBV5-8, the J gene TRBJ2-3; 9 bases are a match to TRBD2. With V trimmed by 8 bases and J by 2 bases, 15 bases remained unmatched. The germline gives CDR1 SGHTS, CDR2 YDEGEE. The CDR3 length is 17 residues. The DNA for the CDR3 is TGTGCCAGTCCGGAAGGACTAGCGATCCCCCTCACAGATACGCAGTATTTT. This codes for CASPEGLAIPLTDTQYF.